These T cell receptor beta chains were read from a single sample in a study of blood T cell repertoires in COVID-19. Profiled with immunoSEQ multiplex PCR; TCRdb holds only in-frame clones, not every one. The table lists 300,000 or so clones, about 85% of them singletons. The sequenced sample was PBMCs or T cells enriched from blood (not recorded which). The receptor set was obtained from a woman in her 30s who had recovered from COVID-19. The CDR3 runs from the conserved cysteine through the conserved F or W. A D gene is named only where the DNA matches it firmly. A row's size may be missing; if present it is once, few, many or a size class.

D	V	size	J	CDR3	DNA
TRBD2	TRBV18	NA	TRBJ2-5	CASSPGTSGQETQYF	TGTGCCAGCTCACCGGGGACTAGCGGACAAGAGACCCAGTACTTC
NA	TRBV19	NA	TRBJ1-4	CASEVGVGTSNEKLFF	TGTGCCAGCGAGGTAGGAGTGGGGACTTCGAATGAAAAACTGTTTTTT
TRBD2	TRBV30	NA	TRBJ2-7	CAWSPGLAHEQYF	TGTGCCTGGAGTCCGGGACTAGCTCACGAGCAGTACTTC
TRBD1	TRBV11-2	NA	TRBJ1-6	CASSLDRVDFSSPLHF	TGTGCCAGCAGCTTGGACAGGGTGGATTTCAGTTCACCCCTCCACTTT
NA	TRBV5-8	NA	TRBJ2-7	CASRGKGGYEQYF	TGTGCCAGCAGGGGTAAAGGGGGATACGAGCAGTACTTC
TRBD2	TRBV7-6	once	TRBJ2-2	CASSDPAGGGTGELFF	TGTGCCAGCAGCGACCCAGCGGGGGGCGGCACCGGGGAGCTGTTTTTT
TRBD1	TRBV7-2	few	TRBJ1-3	CASSWDRNTIYF	TGTGCCAGCAGCTGGGACAGGAACACCATATATTTT
TRBD1	TRBV4-1	NA	TRBJ1-2	CASSQDRGQGNGYTF	TGCGCCAGCAGCCAAGATAGAGGACAGGGTAATGGCTACACCTTC
TRBD1	TRBV4-2	NA	TRBJ2-6	CASSYLGQGASGANVLTF	TGTGCCAGCAGCTATTTGGGACAGGGGGCGTCTGGGGCCAACGTCCTGACTTTC
TRBD1	TRBV19	NA	TRBJ1-5	CASSTPLDRGSYSNQPQHF	TGTGCCAGTAGTACCCCGTTGGACAGGGGATCTTATAGCAATCAGCCCCAGCATTTT
NA	TRBV15	NA	TRBJ1-5	CATSRDVNSNQPQHF	TGTGCCACCAGCAGAGATGTAAATAGCAATCAGCCCCAGCATTTT
TRBD2	TRBV7-3	NA	TRBJ2-2	CASSLFTPVAGGPRGDTGELFF	TGTGCCAGCAGCTTATTTACCCCGGTAGCGGGGGGCCCGAGGGGAGACACCGGGGAGCTGTTTTTT
TRBD2	TRBV11-2	NA	TRBJ2-5	CASSSQLAGGVGTQYF	TGTGCCAGCAGCTCTCAATTAGCGGGGGGAGTTGGGACCCAGTACTTC
NA	TRBV12-3/TRBV12-4	NA	TRBJ1-1	CASSTPRSEAFF	TGTGCCAGCAGCACCCCTAGGAGTGAAGCTTTCTTT
NA	TRBV10-3	NA	TRBJ1-1	CAIRGTQPEAFF	TGTGCCATCAGAGGGACACAACCTGAAGCTTTCTTT
TRBD1	TRBV9	NA	TRBJ1-2	CASSVAPTGEYGYTF	TGTGCCAGCAGCGTAGCCCCCACAGGGGAATATGGCTACACCTTC
TRBD1	TRBV5-1	NA	TRBJ1-5	CASSQGADQPQHF	TGCGCCAGCAGTCAGGGGGCGGATCAGCCCCAGCATTTT
TRBD1	TRBV11-2	few	TRBJ1-2	CASSSGTALYGYTF	TGTGCCAGCAGCTCCGGGACAGCACTTTATGGCTACACCTTC
TRBD2	TRBV27	NA	TRBJ2-5	CASSPRTRSETQYF	TGTGCCAGCAGTCCCCGGACTAGGTCGGAGACCCAGTACTTC
TRBD1	TRBV7-9	NA	TRBJ1-1	CASSGTGLNTEAFF	TGTGCCAGCAGCGGGACAGGGCTGAACACTGAAGCTTTCTTT
TRBD1	TRBV10-3	NA	TRBJ1-2	CAISGDRVWYGYTF	TGTGCCATCAGTGGGGACAGGGTCTGGTATGGCTACACCTTC
NA	TRBV25-1	NA	TRBJ1-2	CASSEWAGSYGYTF	TGTGCCAGCAGTGAATGGGCTGGGAGCTATGGCTACACCTTC
NA	TRBV30	NA	TRBJ1-4	CAWSVGWENEKLFF	TGTGCCTGGAGTGTAGGGTGGGAGAATGAAAAACTGTTTTTT
NA	TRBV9	NA	TRBJ1-2	CASSVEEGSYGYTF	TGTGCCAGCAGCGTAGAGGAAGGGAGCTATGGCTACACCTTC
TRBD2	TRBV4-2	once	TRBJ2-6	CASSHSGDGANVLTF	TGTGCCAGCAGCCATAGCGGGGATGGGGCCAACGTCCTGACTTTC
NA	TRBV4-3	NA	TRBJ1-4	CASSQDLGVTNEKLFF	TGCGCCAGCAGCCAAGATCTGGGAGTAACTAATGAAAAACTGTTTTTT
TRBD2	TRBV7-9	NA	TRBJ2-5	CASSRTSGGPKQETQYF	TGTGCCAGCAGCCGGACTAGCGGGGGCCCGAAGCAAGAGACCCAGTACTTC
NA	TRBV2	NA	TRBJ1-5	CASSGAQGGQPQHF	TGTGCCAGCAGTGGCGCTCAGGGCGGTCAGCCCCAGCATTTT
NA	TRBV4-1	NA	TRBJ1-2	CASSQEGRIYGYTF	TGCGCCAGCAGCCAAGAGGGCAGAATCTATGGCTACACCTTC
TRBD1	TRBV6-5	NA	TRBJ2-6	CASSYSGTGGANVLTF	TGTGCCAGCAGTTACTCAGGGACAGGGGGGGCCAACGTCCTGACTTTC
NA	TRBV21-1	NA	TRBJ1-3	CANRDRTFSGNTIYF	TGTGCCAACAGGGACAGAACATTCTCTGGAAACACCATATATTTT
TRBD1	TRBV7-9	NA	TRBJ1-1	CASSPDRGHTEAFF	TGTGCCAGCAGCCCGGACAGGGGGCATACTGAAGCTTTCTTT
NA	TRBV3-1/TRBV3-2	NA	TRBJ2-5	CASSSIADQYF	TGTGCCAGCAGTTCTATAGCGGACCAGTACTTC
NA	TRBV19	NA	TRBJ1-2	CASSIGHRANYGYTF	TGTGCCAGTAGTATAGGCCACAGGGCCAACTATGGCTACACCTTC
NA	TRBV14	NA	TRBJ1-2	CASSQTTGTFYGYTF	TGTGCCAGCAGCCAGACGACAGGCACCTTCTATGGCTACACCTTC
TRBD1	TRBV5-8	NA	TRBJ1-2	CASSLRQGGWYGYTF	TGTGCCAGCAGCCTTCGACAGGGCGGGTGGTATGGCTACACCTTC
TRBD1	TRBV6-5	NA	TRBJ1-4	CASKGGLANEKLFF	TGTGCCAGCAAAGGGGGCCTGGCTAATGAAAAACTGTTTTTT
TRBD2	TRBV3-1/TRBV3-2	NA	TRBJ2-3	CASSLGLATSTDTQYF	TGTGCCAGCAGCCTCGGACTAGCGACTAGCACAGATACGCAGTATTTT
NA	TRBV7-9	NA	TRBJ1-2	CASSPAWSGGIYGYTF	TGTGCCAGCAGCCCGGCCTGGAGCGGGGGCATCTATGGCTACACCTTC
TRBD2	TRBV27	NA	TRBJ2-3	CASSPRLAGSTDTQYF	TGTGCCAGCAGTCCCCGACTAGCGGGGTCGACAGATACGCAGTATTTT
NA	TRBV19	NA	TRBJ2-7	CASSIARTYEQYF	TGTGCCAGTAGTATAGCCAGGACCTACGAGCAGTACTTC
TRBD2	TRBV7-2	NA	TRBJ2-3	CASSSSLLAGGADTQYF	TGTGCCAGCAGCTCTTCGCTACTAGCGGGGGGGGCAGATACGCAGTATTTT
TRBD1	TRBV3-1/TRBV3-2	NA	TRBJ1-5	CASSLNRGGQPQHF	TGTGCCAGCAGCCTTAACAGGGGAGGCCAGCCCCAGCATTTT